This record covers a single T cell receptor beta chain. The CDR3 extends over 14 amino acids. V was trimmed by 2 bases and J by 1 base, leaving 5 bases between them. Germline CDR1 reads MNHEY; CDR2 reads SMNVEV (reference sequence). This entry is derived from a study of T cells after yellow fever vaccination. TCRdb passed the 5' RACE reads through MiXCR, listing each CDR3 protein once. Of 95,000 to 150,000 distinct CDR3 sequences in the sample, 7.5% to 10% were seen once. The source was CD8+ T cells sorted from PBMCs, collected on the day of the yellow fever booster vaccination. The TCR comes from a man younger than 35 who received the YFV17D yellow fever vaccine. V usage is TRBV27 and J usage is TRBJ2-2; TRBD1 might be the D (5 bases). CDR3 sequence reads: CASSLRGNTGELFF. CDR3 bases: TGTGCCAGCAGTTTAAGGGGGAACACCGGGGAGCTGTTTTTT.